This entry describes one T cell receptor (beta chain). Its target is not known. Trimming left V 0 bases short and J 8 bases short, with 15 bases between. CDR3 length: 16 residues. Germline loops: CDR1 SGDLS, CDR2 YYNGEE. The record originates from a study of Ad26.COV2.S vaccination and SARS-CoV-2 variants. Study-wide findings and caveats: Possible underestimation of total T cell responses by the TCR breadth and depth analyses was noted. Placebo recipients and vaccine recipients were similar in non-spike TCR breadth.

Treatment specified: 15 to 20 received Ad26.COV2.S at low or high dose, single or two shots; about 5 received placebo; per-sample allocation not given. Sampling happened 63 days after the first vaccine or placebo injection. The shot given was an Ad26 vector that makes Wuhan-strain SARS-CoV-2 spike. Sequenced by immunoSEQ multiplex PCR; TCRdb stores in-frame clones only, minus some. The sample lists 400,000 to 500,000 clones, approximately 90% seen once, with approximately 4% in the top ten. This receptor was obtained from a person aged 18-65 years who received the Ad26.COV2.S COVID-19 vaccine or a placebo. The chain employs TRBV9 and TRBJ1-6; TRBD1 is a possible D gene (6 bases). Sample: peripheral blood, taken in a trial of Ad26.COV2.S vaccine versus placebo. The CDR3 region is CASSVGPRGSHSPLHF. The CDR3 DNA follows: TGTGCCAGCAGCGTAGGCCCCAGGGGCTCCCATTCACCCCTCCACTTT.